This T cell receptor (beta chain) is drawn from a study of beta chain features in type 1 diabetes. Broader study findings: Type 1 diabetes patients had fewer VDJ junction insertions and more deletions. No resolution was reached here on whether HLA type influences TCRB rearrangement.

This clone has only a few counts. Its antigen is undetermined. TCRB transcripts that were expressed got sequenced, as all of the isolated RNA had been reverse transcribed. Mean read depth for naive, central memory and regulatory T cell samples was approximately 3.57 million reads. Assay used: immunoSEQ multiplex PCR; TCRdb lists only in-frame clones, some missing. The data show approximately 250,000 clones, with 14% seen just once and about 0.03% held by the top ten. Each population that was sorted was more than 95% pure. Germline CDR1 LNHDA, CDR2 SQIVND (reference sequence). The CDR3 runs to 14 residues. With 7 bases removed from V and 4 bases from J, the gap between germline ends came to 16 bases.

The chain is built from TRBV19 and TRBJ1-2; D perhaps matches TRBD1 (6 bases). The TCR sequence derives from a woman between 35 and 50 years old in good health. The sequenced material came from naive CD4+ T cells from blood. CDR3 sequence: CASTPGTGSYGYTF. CDR3 nucleotide sequence: TGTGCCAGTACCCCCGGCACAGGGTCCTATGGCTACACCTTC.